This T cell receptor beta chain was retrieved from a study of blood T cell repertoires in COVID-19. The CDR3 is 14 residues long. V lost 2 bases, J lost 4 bases, and 11 bases lay in between. The germline V gene encodes CDR1 MNHEY and CDR2 SVGAGI. Profiled with immunoSEQ multiplex PCR; TCRdb holds only in-frame clones, not every one. The table includes almost 250,000 clones, roughly 88% detected once. The sequenced sample was peripheral blood. This receptor was taken from a woman aged 80 or over with COVID-19, enrolled during active disease. This chain connects TRBV6-5 to TRBJ1-1; possible D gene TRBD1, 5 bases. CDR3 amino acids: CASSYRGRVTEAFF. DNA for the CDR3: TGTGCCAGCAGTTACAGGGGAAGGGTCACTGAAGCTTTCTTT.